One and the same sample provided the 30 T cell receptor beta chains below, sequenced in a study of T cell responses to AZD1222 COVID-19 vaccine (dated by TCRdb to the early 2020s). Library construction relied on the immunoSEQ multiplex PCR assay. The source is immuneACCESS, and TCRdb retained only in-frame sequences with V and J called. Part of the clones is not carried over; for the studies checked, unresolved V genes explain less than half of this, and the remainder is unexplained. This sample is represented by about 77,000 clones; approximately 92% of them were singletons. Jointly, the top ten make up roughly 4.8% of the sample. The label giving this sample's time point can be read as: about 28 days (+/-7) after the second vaccine dose. The source was peripheral blood, collected 28 days after the second AZD1222 dose. These receptors originate from an adult who received the AZD1222 COVID-19 vaccine.

This clone was counted once. The chain carries TRBV3-1 (or the pseudogene TRBV3-2) and TRBJ2-5; D remains ambiguous. The ends were cut back, 4 bases at V and 5 bases at J, with 5 bases in the middle. The CDR3 is 11 amino acids. Germline-derived CDR1 and CDR2 are LGHDT and YNNKEL (reference sequence). The DNA of the CDR3 is TGTGCCAGCAGCCGTGGCGAGACCCAGTACTTC. Translating it yields CASSRGETQYF.

V usage is TRBV10-3 and J usage is TRBJ2-2; D is ambiguous. Germline values: CDR1 ENHRY, CDR2 SYGVKD. The length of the CDR3 is 13 residues. With 3 bases removed from V and 6 bases from J, the gap between germline ends came to 8 bases. This chain's CDR3 is CAISDLSPGELFF. The CDR3 DNA is TGTGCCATCAGTGACCTCAGCCCCGGGGAGCTGTTTTTT.

The chain employs TRBV12-3 or TRBV12-4 and TRBJ1-3; no clear D. The CDR3 extends over 11 amino acids. V was shortened by 6 bases and J by 2 bases, with 2 bases between the two germline ends. CDR3 region: CASRTGNTIYF. DNA of the CDR3: TGTGCCAGCAGGACTGGAAACACCATATATTTT.

This chain joins TRBV28 and TRBJ1-5; possibly TRBD1 for D (6 bases). From germline, CDR1 is MDHEN and CDR2 SYDVKM. CDR3 length: 16 amino acids. V was pared by 2 bases and J by 1 base, with 12 bases between. Here the CDR3 reads CASSLHSQGSNQPQHF. The DNA of the CDR3 is TGTGCCAGCAGTTTACATTCCCAGGGGAGCAATCAGCCCCAGCATTTT.

This rearrangement joins TRBV7-2 to TRBJ2-4, with D unclear. Deletions cut 1 base from V and 9 bases from J, with 10 bases between. Germline V gene lookup returns CDR1 SGHTA and CDR2 FQGNSA. The CDR3 runs 13 residues. The CDR3 DNA sequence: TGTGCCAGCAGCTTAGAGTCGGTCGTCATTCAGTACTTC. Its translation: CASSLESVVIQYF.

This chain connects TRBV30 to TRBJ2-7; 9 nucleotides match TRBD1. After removal of 7 bases from V and 5 bases from J, the junction contained 3 bases not matched to a gene. This CDR3 is built from 11 residues. CDR1 is GTSNPN, CDR2 SVGIG, per germline (reference sequence). CDR3 bases: TGTGCCTTGGACAGGGGCCACGAGCAGTACTTC. Encoded protein: CALDRGHEQYF.

The chain combines TRBV6-6 with TRBJ2-5; a possible D gene is TRBD2 (6 bases). The CDR3 spans 14 residues. V lost 5 bases and J lost 3, with 13 bases in between. Per the germline V gene, CDR1 is MNHNY and CDR2 is SVGAGI (reference sequence). CDR3 amino acids: CASSPPSAKETQYF. The CDR3 DNA sequence: TGTGCCAGCAGTCCCCCTAGCGCGAAAGAGACCCAGTACTTC.

This chain uses TRBV15 with TRBJ2-7, with 8 bases lining up with TRBD1. The germline V gene encodes CDR1 LNHNV and CDR2 YYDKDF (reference sequence). This CDR3 has 17 residues. V lost 0 bases, J lost 6 bases, and 13 bases stayed unmatched. In nucleotides, the CDR3 is TGTGCCACCAGCAGAGATGTTTTACAGGGGGTGATAGGCGAGCAGTACTTC. It codes for CATSRDVLQGVIGEQYF.

This rearrangement joins TRBV6-7 to TRBJ1-1; D possibly corresponds to TRBD1 (5 bases). TRBV6-7 is given ORF status, its function remaining uncertain. The CDR3 is 14 amino acids. Trimming took off 5 bases at V and 4 bases at J, with 14 bases between the two ends. The CDR3 DNA is TGTGCCAGCAGTGTGGGGACCCCCCCCACTGAAGCTTTCTTT. It is translated as CASSVGTPPTEAFF.

For the CDR3, the DNA is TGCGCCAGCGTCATGGGGGTAAATCGGCGGGAAAGGGAGACCCAGTACTTC. Its protein is CASVMGVNRRERETQYF. The chain recombines TRBV5-1 with TRBJ2-5, with a tentative D call TRBD2 (6 bases). V was shortened by 7 bases and J by 5 bases, with 27 bases between the two germline ends. The CDR3 totals 17 residues. The germline CDR1 and CDR2 sequences are SGHRS and YFSETQ.

The chain links TRBV5-4 to TRBJ1-1, with a possible D match to TRBD1 (5 bases). CDR1 SGHNT and CDR2 YYREEE come from the germline V gene (reference sequence). The V gene lost 5 bases and the J gene lost 11 bases, with 13 bases spanning the gap. CDR3 length equals 11 residues. CDR3 sequence (DNA): TGTGCCAGCAGGGAGGAGGGGACGGCTTTCTTT. It translates to CASREEGTAFF.

The chain uses TRBV6-2 or TRBV6-3 and TRBJ2-7; D may be TRBD1 (5 bases). Trimming removed 0 bases from V and 7 bases from J, with 10 bases in between. From germline, CDR1 is MNHEY and CDR2 SVGEGT. The CDR3 totals 13 residues. In DNA form, the CDR3 reads TGTGCCAGCAGTTACTCGACGGCAGGGGAGCAGTACTTC. Encoded protein: CASSYSTAGEQYF.

The V and J genes are TRBV7-2 and TRBJ2-7, with TRBD2 as a possible D gene (6 bases). Trimming pared 4 bases from V and 2 bases from J, leaving 15 bases between. This CDR3 is 15 amino acids long. Germline V CDR1 and CDR2: SGHTA, FQGNSA. The CDR3 DNA sequence: TGTGCCAGCAGCTCGGGACTTACGACGCCCTACGAGCAGTACTTC. Protein product: CASSSGLTTPYEQYF.

The J gene is TRBJ1-1, the V gene TRBV28; tentative D call: TRBD1 (6 bases). The CDR3 is 14 amino acids. V was clipped by 4 bases and J by 4 bases, with 13 bases between them. The germline gives CDR1 MDHEN, CDR2 SYDVKM. CDR3 amino acids: CASSSPGAGTEAFF. CDR3 DNA sequence: TGTGCCAGCAGTTCCCCAGGGGCCGGCACTGAAGCTTTCTTT.

V gene TRBV28 combines with J gene TRBJ1-3; weak D call: TRBD1 (5 bases). Germline lookup yields CDR1 MDHEN and CDR2 SYDVKM. Trimming cost V 1 base and J 0 bases, with 13 bases left between them. This CDR3 comprises 17 residues. CDR3 nucleotide sequence: TGTGCCAGCAGTTTATCTGGGGCGCAGAGCTCTGGAAACACCATATATTTT. Translation: CASSLSGAQSSGNTIYF.

The V gene is TRBV23-1, the J gene TRBJ1-5; D possibly corresponds to TRBD1 (5 bases). TRBV23-1 is labeled an ORF, and its function is uncertain. The CDR3 consists of 17 residues. Trimming stripped 0 bases from V and 1 base from J, with 13 bases between. This chain's CDR3 is CASSQSGPLGSNQPQHF. CDR3 nucleotide sequence: TGCGCCAGCAGTCAATCGGGGCCTCTGGGAAGCAATCAGCCCCAGCATTTT.

This clone was seen a single time. This rearrangement joins TRBV6-1 to TRBJ2-1, with 9 nucleotides matching TRBD2. CDR1 and CDR2 from the germline V gene are MNHNS and SASEGT. The CDR3 consists of 20 residues. Trimming took 2 bases from V and 2 from J; bases not matched to a gene: 16. The CDR3 spells CASSERVAGLAGPPYNEQFF. CDR3 nucleotides: TGTGCCAGCAGTGAACGGGTAGCGGGGCTAGCGGGACCCCCCTACAATGAGCAGTTCTTC.

The chain has TRBV6-5 and TRBJ1-1; 7 nucleotides line up with TRBD1. Germline trimming cut 6 bases from V and 1 base from J; bases unmatched to any gene: 2. Per the germline V gene, CDR1 is MNHEY and CDR2 is SVGAGI. This CDR3 spans 13 amino acids. In nucleotides, the CDR3 is TGTGCCAGCAGGAGGGGGCGGAACACTGAAGCTTTCTTT. It codes for CASRRGRNTEAFF.

The chain couples TRBV7-2 to TRBJ1-1; 8 bases map to TRBD1. With V trimmed by 4 bases and J by 11 bases, 6 bases remained unmatched. Germline V lookup: CDR1 SGHTA, CDR2 FQGNSA. The CDR3 runs 12 residues. CDR3 amino acids: CASSSDRVHAFF. The CDR3 DNA sequence: TGTGCCAGCAGCTCGGACAGGGTACATGCTTTCTTT.

J is TRBJ1-5 and V is TRBV28, with D maybe TRBD1 (5 bases). Germline V gene data show CDR1 as MDHEN and CDR2 as SYDVKM. The CDR3 runs 20 residues. V lost 2 bases and J lost 2, with 25 bases in between. CDR3 protein: CASSLGAGQGNLGGNQPQHF. DNA of the CDR3: TGTGCCAGCAGTTTAGGAGCCGGCCAGGGTAATCTTGGGGGCAATCAGCCCCAGCATTTT.

The V and J genes are TRBV7-2 and TRBJ2-2; 11 bases line up with TRBD2. The CDR3 extends over 18 amino acids. Germline CDR1 reads SGHTA; CDR2 reads FQGNSA. J gave up 1 base and V 5 bases, and 9 bases lay outside the gene matches. The CDR3 DNA follows: TGTGCCAGCAGCGCCCGATCGACTAGCGGGGAGAACACCGGGGAGCTGTTTTTT. Amino acid sequence: CASSARSTSGENTGELFF.

The V gene is TRBV9, the J gene TRBJ2-1, with a weak D call TRBD2 (6 bases). There are 14 residues in the CDR3. V was pared by 2 bases and J by 0 bases, with 6 bases between. Germline V lookup: CDR1 SGDLS, CDR2 YYNGEE. The CDR3 DNA reads as TGTGCCAGCAGCGTGGGGGGCTCCTACAATGAGCAGTTCTTC. Translating gives CASSVGGSYNEQFF.

The table lists this clone with a count of one. The rearrangement joins TRBV5-1 to TRBJ1-6; D may be TRBD1 (5 bases). This CDR3 has 16 residues. Trimming took 0 bases from V and 7 from J, leaving 14 bases between them. Germline CDR1 and CDR2: SGHRS and YFSETQ. CDR3 DNA: TGCGCCAGCAGCTTGGAGGGGCAGTCAAGGAATTCACCCCTCCACTTT. Protein sequence: CASSLEGQSRNSPLHF.

The count of this clone is one. The chain links TRBV12-1 to TRBJ2-5; the D call in the table, TRBD2, was not verified against the DNA. TRBV12-1 is classified as a pseudogene. The CDR3 sequence is 11 residues long. The CDR3 here is CASSAGPTQYF. CDR3 in DNA: TGTGCCAGCAGCGCGGGCCCTACCCAGTACTTC.

The rearrangement uses TRBV5-4 and TRBJ1-2, with TRBD1 matching over 9 bases. After removal of 4 bases from V and 5 bases from J, the junction contained 6 bases not matched to a gene. The CDR3 covers 14 residues. Looked up from germline, CDR1 is SGHNT and CDR2 is YYREEE (reference sequence). The chain's CDR3 is CASSVWDRVYGYTF. CDR3 nucleotide sequence: TGTGCCAGCAGCGTATGGGACAGGGTTTATGGCTACACCTTC.

This sequence joins TRBV3-1 (or the pseudogene TRBV3-2) and TRBJ1-5, with TRBD1 matching 7 bases. CDR3 length: 18 amino acids. The J segment lost 2 bases and the V segment lost 4 bases, leaving 14 bases of the junction unmatched. The V gene's germline CDR1 is LGHDT and CDR2 YNNKEL (reference sequence). The CDR3 nucleotides are TGTGCCAGCAGCCGAGACCCGACAGGGAACCTTCGCAATCAGCCCCAGCATTTT. It is translated as CASSRDPTGNLRNQPQHF.

This clone appeared a single time. This sequence joins TRBV19 and TRBJ1-1; TRBD1 agrees at 10 bases. CDR3 size: 14 residues. The ends lost 6 bases at V and 4 bases at J; junction bases unmatched: 5. Germline CDR1 LNHDA, CDR2 SQIVND (reference sequence). In nucleotides, the CDR3 is TGTGCCAGTAGACCCGGGACAGGGGTCACTGAAGCTTTCTTT. This gives the protein CASRPGTGVTEAFF.

The chain has TRBV4-3 and TRBJ1-1, with D possibly TRBD1 on 6 matching bases. The CDR3 spans 17 residues. Germline CDR1 LGHNA, CDR2 YSLEER. The V end was cut by 0 bases, the J end by 2 bases, with 16 bases between. The CDR3 region has the DNA TGCGCCAGCAGCCAAGAAATAGTCGGACAGTTAAACACTGAAGCTTTCTTT. It translates to CASSQEIVGQLNTEAFF.

The chain combines TRBV4-3 with TRBJ2-1; TRBD2 matches 10 bases. The CDR3 loop spans 16 amino acids. Germline CDR1 is LGHNA and CDR2 is YSLEER. The V and J ends lost 0 bases and 7 bases, in that order; junction bases with no gene match: 6. CDR3 sequence: CASSQDLAGVQNEQFF. DNA for the CDR3: TGCGCCAGCAGCCAAGATCTAGCGGGAGTTCAGAATGAGCAGTTCTTC.

This chain uses TRBV19 with TRBJ1-5; D unclear. The CDR3 spans 13 residues. Germline CDR1 is LNHDA and CDR2 is SQIVND (reference sequence). V was pared by 3 bases and J by 6 bases, with 9 bases between. The CDR3 nucleotides read TGTGCCAGTAGTATGATCATCCTTCAGCCCCAGCATTTT. Translated: CASSMIILQPQHF.